This T cell receptor (beta chain) was recorded in a study of regulatory T cells in long-lasting Graves disease. Points from the study as a whole: The small sample size may have reduced accuracy. Patients with persistent disease showed a bias toward TRBV28, TRBJ1-2 and TRBJ2-5. The study examined only peripheral blood, not thyroid tissue.

CDR3-region Arm-PCR and iRepertoire HTBI primers produced the TCR beta libraries. Via MiXCR, TCRdb re-called the multiplex PCR reads, giving one row per CDR3 protein. The sample lists some 450,000 distinct CDR3 sequences, about 25% seen once, with 26% in the top ten. CDR1 and CDR2 (germline): MDHEN, SYDVKM. With 7 bases removed from V and 4 bases from J, the gap between germline ends came to 11 bases. The CDR3 contains 12 residues. There are many counts of this clonotype. What it recognizes is unknown. Time point reported: persistent/refractory GD, antithyroid drugs over 5 years with positive TRAb. RNA isolated from PBMCs was used to make the TCR library. Xi'an, China, was home to the endocrinology department that provided patients.

This chain uses TRBV28 with TRBJ2-7; D is uncertain. The sequence was obtained from a female donor with Graves disease. Sequencing was performed on peripheral blood mononuclear cells (PBMCs), taken when the disease was refractory, from a patient treated with antithyroid drugs. The chain's CDR3 is CASNRQRYEQYF. CDR3 nucleotides: TGTGCCAGCAATAGGCAGAGATACGAGCAGTACTTC.